Below, 2 T cell receptor beta chains from the same sample are listed, as sequenced in a study of beta chain features in type 1 diabetes. Every bit of the isolated RNA underwent reverse transcription, so sequencing read expressed TCRB transcripts. Libraries were prepared by immunoSEQ multiplex PCR; TCRdb keeps only in-frame clonotypes and omits some of them. The sample lists some 110,000 clones; about 17% were seen once. These receptors lack a known antigen. The study, taken as a whole, reports: Among patients with Type 1 diabetes, TCRB CDR3s were moderately but significantly shorter in every one of the four CD4+ subsets.

Sequencing was performed on central memory CD4+ T cells from blood. The receptors originated from a man aged 30-40 years with type 1 diabetes.

This clone was counted a few times. V usage is TRBV29-1 and J usage is TRBJ2-2, with 11 bases aligning to TRBD2. The junction had 8 bases not matched to a gene; V was cut back by 4 bases and J by 7 bases. CDR3 length equals 15 residues. Per the germline V gene, CDR1 is SQVTM and CDR2 is ANQGSEA. CDR3 in amino acids: CSVASGGMQGGELFF. The CDR3 DNA sequence: TGCAGCGTTGCTAGCGGGGGGATGCAGGGCGGGGAGCTGTTTTTT.

This clone was seen only a few times. The V call is TRBV27, the J call TRBJ2-7, with TRBD1 matching 8 bases. Unmatched junction bases numbered 6, after V lost 8 bases and J lost 3 bases. Germline V CDR1 and CDR2: MNHEY, SMNVEV (reference sequence). The CDR3 has 13 amino acids. The CDR3 loop is CASRGQGYYEQYF. In DNA, the CDR3 is TGTGCCAGCCGTGGACAGGGATACTACGAGCAGTACTTC.